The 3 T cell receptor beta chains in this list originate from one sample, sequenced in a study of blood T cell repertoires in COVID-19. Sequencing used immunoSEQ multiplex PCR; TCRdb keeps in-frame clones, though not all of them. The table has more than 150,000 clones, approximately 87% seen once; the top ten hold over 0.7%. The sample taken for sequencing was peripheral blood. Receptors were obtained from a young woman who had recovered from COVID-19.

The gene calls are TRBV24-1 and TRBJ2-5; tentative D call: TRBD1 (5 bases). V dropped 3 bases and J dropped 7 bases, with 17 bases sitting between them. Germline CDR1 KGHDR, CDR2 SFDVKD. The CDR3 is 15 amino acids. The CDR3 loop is CATSDPQGVGGTQYF. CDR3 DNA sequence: TGTGCCACCAGTGATCCCCAAGGGGTGGGTGGGACCCAGTACTTC.

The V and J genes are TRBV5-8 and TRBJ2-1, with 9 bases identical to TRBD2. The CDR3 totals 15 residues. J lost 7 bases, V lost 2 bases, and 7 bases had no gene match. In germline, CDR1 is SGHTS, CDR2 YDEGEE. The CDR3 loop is CASSFWRLAENEQFF. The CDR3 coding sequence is TGTGCCAGCAGCTTCTGGAGACTAGCGGAGAATGAGCAGTTCTTC.

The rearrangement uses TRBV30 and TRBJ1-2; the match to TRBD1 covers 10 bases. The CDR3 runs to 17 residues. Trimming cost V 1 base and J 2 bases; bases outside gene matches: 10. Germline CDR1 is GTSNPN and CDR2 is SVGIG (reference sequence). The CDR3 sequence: CAWSEFWPGQGNYGYTF. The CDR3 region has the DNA TGTGCCTGGAGTGAATTTTGGCCGGGACAGGGGAACTATGGCTACACCTTC.